The entry that follows covers one T cell receptor beta chain sequence. What it recognizes is unknown. TCRdb keeps only in-frame clones here, not all; method: immunoSEQ multiplex PCR. The data contain tens of thousands of clones, roughly 84% of them singletons. As for time point: pretreatment peripheral blood. These data are taken from a study of PD-L1 blockade in urothelial cancer. For the study at large: Patients initiated atezolizumab around 2014 at 1,200 mg intravenously every 3 weeks. Samples of blood were analyzed 3 weeks (second dose) and 6 weeks after treatment start. The median T cell count in blood samples was about 140,000. Study-wide findings and caveats: Durable-benefit cases showed more tumor-associated blood clone expansion at 3 weeks.

Specimen: PBMCs, collected around atezolizumab (anti-PD-L1) treatment. The origin of this receptor is a woman in her seventies with urothelial cancer.

This chain's CDR3 is CASSLAGGPAGELFF. The CDR3 DNA is TGCGCCAGCAGCTTGGCGGGAGGGCCGGCCGGGGAGCTGTTTTTT. The rearrangement joins TRBV5-1 to TRBJ2-2, with 8 positions matching TRBD2. This CDR3 has 15 residues. Germline V gene data show CDR1 as SGHRS and CDR2 as YFSETQ. The V gene end was trimmed by 0 bases and the J gene end by 6 bases; junction bases not matched to a gene: 4.